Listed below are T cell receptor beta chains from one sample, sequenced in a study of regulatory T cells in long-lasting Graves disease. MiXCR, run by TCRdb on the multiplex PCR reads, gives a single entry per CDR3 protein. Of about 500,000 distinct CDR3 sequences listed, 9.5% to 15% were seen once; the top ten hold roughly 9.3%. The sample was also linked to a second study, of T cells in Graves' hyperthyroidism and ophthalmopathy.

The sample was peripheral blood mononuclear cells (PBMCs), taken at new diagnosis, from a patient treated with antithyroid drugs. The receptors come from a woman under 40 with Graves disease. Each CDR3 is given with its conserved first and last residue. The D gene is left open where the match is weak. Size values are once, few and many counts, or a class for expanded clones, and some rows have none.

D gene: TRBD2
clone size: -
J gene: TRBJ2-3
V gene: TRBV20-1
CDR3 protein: CSGERGRGTDTQYF
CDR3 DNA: TGCAGTGGGGAACGGGGGAGGGGCACAGATACGCAGTATTTT

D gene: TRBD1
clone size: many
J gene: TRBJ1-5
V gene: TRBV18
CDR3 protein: CASSRGGQGSNQPQHF
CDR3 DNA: TGTGCCAGCTCACGGGGGGGACAGGGAAGCAATCAGCCCCAGCATTTT

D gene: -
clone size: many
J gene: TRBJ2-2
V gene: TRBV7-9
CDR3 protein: CASSFGQAELFF
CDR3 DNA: TGTGCCAGCAGCTTCGGGCAGGCCGAGCTGTTTTTT

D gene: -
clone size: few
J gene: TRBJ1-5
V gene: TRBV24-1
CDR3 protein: CATSDRRAGGQPQHF
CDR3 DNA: TGTGCCACCAGTGATCGACGCGCTGGGGGTCAGCCCCAGCATTTT

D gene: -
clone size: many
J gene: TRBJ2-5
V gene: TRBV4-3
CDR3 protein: CASSQDLGVATQYF
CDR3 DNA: TGCGCCAGCAGCCAAGATTTAGGGGTGGCGACCCAGTACTTC

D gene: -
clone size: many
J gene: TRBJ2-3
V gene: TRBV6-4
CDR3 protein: CASSQEPGRGTDTQYF
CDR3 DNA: TGTGCCAGCAGTCAAGAACCGGGACGGGGCACAGATACGCAGTATTTT

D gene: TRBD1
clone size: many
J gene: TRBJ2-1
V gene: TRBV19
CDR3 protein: CASSFTGGLDLNEQFF
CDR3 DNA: TGTGCCAGTAGTTTTACAGGGGGCCTTGATCTTAATGAGCAGTTCTTC

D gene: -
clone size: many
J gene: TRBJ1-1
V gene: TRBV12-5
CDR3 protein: CASVGRGVTEAFF
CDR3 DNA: TGTGCCAGCGTTGGAAGAGGAGTCACTGAAGCTTTCTTT

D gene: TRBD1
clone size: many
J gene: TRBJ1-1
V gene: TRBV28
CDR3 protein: CASSYRGEGSEAFF
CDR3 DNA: TGTGCCAGCAGTTACAGGGGAGAGGGATCTGAAGCTTTCTTT

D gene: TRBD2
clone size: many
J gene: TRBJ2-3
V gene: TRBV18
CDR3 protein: CASSPSAGVRTDTQYF
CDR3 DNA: TGTGCCAGCTCACCTTCAGCGGGAGTACGCACAGATACGCAGTATTTT

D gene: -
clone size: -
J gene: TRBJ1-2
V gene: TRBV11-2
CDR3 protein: CASSFARISRTESRGYTF
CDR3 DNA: TGTGCCAGCAGCTTCGCCCGAATCAGTCGGACAGAGTCACGAGGCTACACCTTC

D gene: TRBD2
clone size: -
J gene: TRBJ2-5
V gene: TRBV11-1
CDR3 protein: CASRLAGNIQETQYF
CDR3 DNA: TGTGCCAGCCGACTAGCGGGGAACATCCAAGAGACCCAGTACTTC

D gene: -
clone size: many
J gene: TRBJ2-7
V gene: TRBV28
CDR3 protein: CASRPFKGSWSEQYF
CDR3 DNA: TGTGCCAGCAGGCCCTTTAAGGGGTCCTGGAGCGAGCAGTACTTC

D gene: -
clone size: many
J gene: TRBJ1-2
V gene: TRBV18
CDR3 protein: CASSPPESRYTF
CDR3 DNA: TGTGCCAGCTCTCCCCCGGAGAGTCGCTACACCTTC

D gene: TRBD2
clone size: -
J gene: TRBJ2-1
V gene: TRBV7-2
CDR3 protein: CASSWDKGTSGYNEQFF
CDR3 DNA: TGTGCCAGCAGCTGGGACAAGGGGACTAGCGGCTACAATGAGCAGTTCTTC

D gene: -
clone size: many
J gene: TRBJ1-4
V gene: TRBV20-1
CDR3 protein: CSAATGNEKLFF
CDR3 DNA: TGCAGTGCCGCCACGGGTAATGAAAAACTGTTTTTT

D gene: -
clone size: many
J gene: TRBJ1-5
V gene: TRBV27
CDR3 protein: CASSFQQTVQPQHF
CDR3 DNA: TGTGCCAGCAGTTTCCAACAGACCGTTCAGCCCCAGCATTTT

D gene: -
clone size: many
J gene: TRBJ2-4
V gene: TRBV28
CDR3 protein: CASRSNRLGTKNIQYF
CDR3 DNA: TGTGCCAGCCGATCCAACAGGTTGGGGACCAAAAACATTCAGTACTTC

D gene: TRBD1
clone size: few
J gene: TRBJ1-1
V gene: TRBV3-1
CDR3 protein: CASKKAGGQRSGAFF
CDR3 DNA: TGTGCCAGCAAAAAAGCAGGGGGGCAGAGGTCGGGAGCTTTCTTT

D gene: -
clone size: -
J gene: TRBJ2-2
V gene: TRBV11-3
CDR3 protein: CASSLDPGIGELFF
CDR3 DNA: TGTGCCAGCAGCTTAGATCCCGGAATCGGAGAGCTGTTTTTT

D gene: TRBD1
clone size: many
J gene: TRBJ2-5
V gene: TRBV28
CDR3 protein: CASSLPQGQLQETQYF
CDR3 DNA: TGTGCCAGCAGTTTACCCCAGGGACAGCTCCAAGAGACCCAGTACTTC

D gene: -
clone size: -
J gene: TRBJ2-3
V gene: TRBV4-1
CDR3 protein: CASSPHRKVLPQYF
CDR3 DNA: TGCGCCAGCAGCCCCCATAGGAAGGTTCTTCCGCAGTATTTT

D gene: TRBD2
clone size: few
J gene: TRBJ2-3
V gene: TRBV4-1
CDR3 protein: CASSQGLAGGVDTQYF
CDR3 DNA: TGCGCCAGCAGCCAAGGACTAGCGGGAGGGGTAGATACGCAGTATTTT

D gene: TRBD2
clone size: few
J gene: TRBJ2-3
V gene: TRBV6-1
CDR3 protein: CASSEIRAWVAGGNTDTQYF
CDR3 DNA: TGTGCCAGCAGTGAAATTCGAGCGTGGGTAGCGGGAGGAAACACAGATACGCAGTATTTT

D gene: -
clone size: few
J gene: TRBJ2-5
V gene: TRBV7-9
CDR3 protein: CASSLVAYQETQYF
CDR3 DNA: TGTGCCAGCAGCTTAGTGGCATATCAAGAGACCCAGTACTTC

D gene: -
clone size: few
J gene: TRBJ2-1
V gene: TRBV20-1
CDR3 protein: CSARDFVGRLEQFF
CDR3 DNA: TGCAGTGCTAGAGATTTCGTAGGTCGGCTTGAGCAGTTCTTC

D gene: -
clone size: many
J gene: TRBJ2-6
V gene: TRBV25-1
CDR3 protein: CASSEWGTGANVLTF
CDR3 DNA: TGTGCCAGCAGTGAATGGGGTACCGGGGCCAACGTCCTGACTTTC

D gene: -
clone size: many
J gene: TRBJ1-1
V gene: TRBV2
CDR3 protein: CASSGSGGEAFF
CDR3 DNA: TGTGCCAGCAGTGGTTCGGGGGGAGAAGCTTTCTTT

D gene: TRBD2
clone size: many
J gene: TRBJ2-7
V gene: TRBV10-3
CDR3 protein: CAISDQSGRVYEQYF
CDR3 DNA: TGTGCCATCAGTGATCAAAGCGGGAGGGTTTACGAGCAGTACTTC

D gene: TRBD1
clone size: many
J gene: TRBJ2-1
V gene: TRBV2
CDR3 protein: CASKDRHYNEQFF
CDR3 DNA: TGTGCCAGCAAGGACAGGCATTACAATGAGCAGTTCTTC

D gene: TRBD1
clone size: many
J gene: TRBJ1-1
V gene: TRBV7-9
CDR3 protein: CASSSRTGVNTEAFF
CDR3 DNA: TGTGCCAGCAGCTCACGGACAGGGGTGAACACTGAAGCTTTCTTT

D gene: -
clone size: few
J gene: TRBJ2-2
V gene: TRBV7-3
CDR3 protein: CASSSQYSGELFF
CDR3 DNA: TGTGCCAGCAGCTCCCAGTATTCCGGGGAGCTGTTTTTT

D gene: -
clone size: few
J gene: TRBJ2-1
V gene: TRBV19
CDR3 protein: CASSVGEIYNEQFF
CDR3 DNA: TGTGCCAGTAGTGTAGGGGAAATCTACAATGAGCAGTTCTTC

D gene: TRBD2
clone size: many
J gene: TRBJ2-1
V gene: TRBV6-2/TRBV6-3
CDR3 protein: CASSLLAVNANNEQFF
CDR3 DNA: TGTGCCAGCAGTCTTCTAGCGGTCAACGCGAACAATGAGCAGTTCTTC

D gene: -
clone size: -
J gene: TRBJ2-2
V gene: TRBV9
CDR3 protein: CASSVLGGNTGELFF
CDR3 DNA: TGTGCCAGCAGCGTTCTAGGGGGGAACACCGGGGAGCTGTTTTTT

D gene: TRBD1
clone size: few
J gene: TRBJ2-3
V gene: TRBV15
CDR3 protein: CATSSTGATDTQYF
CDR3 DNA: TGTGCCACCAGTAGCACAGGGGCCACAGATACGCAGTATTTT

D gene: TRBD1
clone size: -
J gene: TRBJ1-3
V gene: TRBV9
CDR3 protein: CASSVEGQGDTIYF
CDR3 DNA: TGTGCCAGCAGCGTAGAGGGACAGGGAGACACCATATATTTT

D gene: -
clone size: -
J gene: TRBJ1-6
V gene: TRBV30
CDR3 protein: CAWSEGGSAALPLSSYNSPLHF
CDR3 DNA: TGTGCCTGGAGTGAGGGGGGATCGGCGGCTTTGCCCTTGAGCTCCTATAATTCACCCCTCCACTTT

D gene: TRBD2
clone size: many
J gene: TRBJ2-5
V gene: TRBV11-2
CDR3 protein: CASSPGTSGRNQETQYF
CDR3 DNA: TGTGCCAGCAGCCCCGGGACTAGCGGGAGGAACCAAGAGACCCAGTACTTC

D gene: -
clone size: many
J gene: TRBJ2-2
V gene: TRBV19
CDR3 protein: CASRPSGIAGELFF
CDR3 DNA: TGTGCCAGTAGGCCAAGCGGCATCGCCGGGGAGCTGTTTTTT

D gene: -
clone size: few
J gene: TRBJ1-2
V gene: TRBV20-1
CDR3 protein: CSARAGGLNYGYTF
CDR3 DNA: TGCAGTGCTAGAGCGGGGGGGCTTAACTATGGCTACACCTTC

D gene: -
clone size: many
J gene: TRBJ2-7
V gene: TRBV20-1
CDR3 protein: CSARDFDIGSYEQYF
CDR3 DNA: TGCAGTGCTAGAGATTTTGACATCGGATCCTACGAGCAGTACTTC

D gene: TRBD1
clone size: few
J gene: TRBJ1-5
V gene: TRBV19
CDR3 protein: CASRTGARDQPQHF
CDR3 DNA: TGTGCCAGTAGGACAGGGGCGAGGGATCAGCCCCAGCATTTT

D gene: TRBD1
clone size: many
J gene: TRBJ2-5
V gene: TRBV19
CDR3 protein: CASSKGRDRETQYF
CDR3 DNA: TGTGCCAGTAGTAAGGGTCGGGACAGGGAGACCCAGTACTTC

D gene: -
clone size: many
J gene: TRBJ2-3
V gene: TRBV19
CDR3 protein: CASSSRGTLADTQYF
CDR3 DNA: TGTGCCAGTAGTAGCCGGGGGACCCTCGCAGATACGCAGTATTTT

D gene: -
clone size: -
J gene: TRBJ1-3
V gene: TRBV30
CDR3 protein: CAWRAWADGVTIYF
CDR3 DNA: TGTGCCTGGAGAGCCTGGGCTGATGGGGTCACCATATATTTT

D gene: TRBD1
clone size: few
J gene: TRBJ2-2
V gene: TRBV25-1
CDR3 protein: CASSGAYRGSNTGELFF
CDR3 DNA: TGTGCCAGCAGTGGAGCTTACAGGGGATCGAACACCGGGGAGCTGTTTTTT

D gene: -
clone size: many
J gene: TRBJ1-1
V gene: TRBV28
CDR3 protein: CASSSHGQQKRAEAFF
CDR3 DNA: TGTGCCAGCAGTTCCCACGGGCAACAAAAGCGGGCTGAAGCTTTCTTT

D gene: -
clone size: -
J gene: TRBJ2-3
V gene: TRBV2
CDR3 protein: CASGKDTSTDTQYF
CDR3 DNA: TGTGCCAGCGGGAAGGACACGAGCACAGATACGCAGTATTTT